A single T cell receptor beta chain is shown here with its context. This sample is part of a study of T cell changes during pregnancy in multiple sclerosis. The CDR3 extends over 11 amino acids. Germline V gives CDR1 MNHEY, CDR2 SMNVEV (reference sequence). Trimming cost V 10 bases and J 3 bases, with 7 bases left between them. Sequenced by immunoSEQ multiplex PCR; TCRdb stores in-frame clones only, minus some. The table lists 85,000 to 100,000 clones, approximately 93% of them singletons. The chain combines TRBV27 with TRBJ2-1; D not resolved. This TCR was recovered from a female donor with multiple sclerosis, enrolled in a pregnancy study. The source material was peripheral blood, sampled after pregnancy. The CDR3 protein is CATVSYNEQFF. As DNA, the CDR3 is TGTGCCACCGTCAGCTACAATGAGCAGTTCTTC.